The next 29 T cell receptor beta chains were all read from a single sample in a study of T cells after yellow fever vaccination. TCRdb re-called the 5' RACE reads through MiXCR, storing one row per CDR3 protein. The sample holds a few hundred thousand distinct CDR3 sequences, roughly 6.1% seen once. The source material was PBMCs, sampled 5 days after the yellow fever booster vaccination. All receptors come from a young man who received the YFV17D yellow fever vaccine.

In this sample, this clonotype turned up many times. The chain uses TRBV6-2 or TRBV6-3 and TRBJ2-1, with TRBD2 matching over 9 bases. This CDR3 comprises 17 residues. Germline CDR1 is MNHEY and CDR2 is SVGEGT. Trimming cost V 4 bases and J 0 bases; bases outside gene matches: 7. This chain's CDR3 is CASSFGPSGNSYNEQFF. CDR3 DNA sequence: TGTGCCAGCAGTTTCGGACCTAGCGGGAACTCCTACAATGAGCAGTTCTTC.

This clonotype appeared many times. This rearrangement joins TRBV20-1 to TRBJ2-7; D is unresolved. The V gene lost 0 bases and the J gene lost 1 base, with 10 bases spanning the gap. The germline V gene encodes CDR1 DFQATT and CDR2 SNEGSKA (reference sequence). This CDR3 comprises 14 residues. CDR3 sequence: CSARDRWESYEQYF. The CDR3 DNA follows: TGCAGTGCTAGAGATCGGTGGGAATCCTACGAGCAGTACTTC.

In this sample, this clonotype turned up a few times. This chain links TRBV6-2 or TRBV6-3 with TRBJ2-7; the D is unclear. Trimming removed 5 bases from V and 5 bases from J, with 16 bases in between. Germline loops: CDR1 MNHEY, CDR2 SVGEGT. The CDR3 length is 14 residues. The CDR3: CASSNLMGVHEQYF. CDR3 DNA sequence: TGTGCCAGCAGTAACCTAATGGGCGTCCACGAGCAGTACTTC.

This clonotype came up many times. The V call is TRBV3-1, the J call TRBJ2-2; D tentatively reads TRBD1 or TRBD2 (5 bases each). V dropped 1 base and J dropped 6 bases, with 6 bases sitting between them. The CDR3 is 13 residues long. Germline CDR1 LGHDT, CDR2 YNNKEL (reference sequence). The chain's CDR3 is CASSQVGAGELFF. For the CDR3, the DNA is TGTGCCAGCAGCCAAGTGGGGGCCGGGGAGCTGTTTTTT.

The chain joins TRBV20-1 to TRBJ2-1, with 11 bases fitting TRBD2. This CDR3 contains 15 residues. V shed 4 bases, J shed 4 bases, and the junction held 6 bases outside the gene matches. Germline V gene data show CDR1 as DFQATT and CDR2 as SNEGSKA (reference sequence). CDR3 residues: CSAIGGTSGYNEQFF. The CDR3 region has the DNA TGCAGTGCTATTGGCGGGACTAGCGGATACAATGAGCAGTTCTTC.

This clonotype has a count of ten or more. The rearrangement links TRBV27 to TRBJ2-7; 9 bases agree with TRBD2. Germline V lookup: CDR1 MNHEY, CDR2 SMNVEV (reference sequence). The CDR3 sequence is 15 residues long. V shed 3 bases and J 2 bases; nucleotides not matched to a gene: 5. The CDR3 region is CASSFSAGGPYEQYF. The CDR3 DNA is TGTGCCAGCAGTTTTTCTGCGGGAGGGCCCTACGAGCAGTACTTC.

V and J are TRBV7-2 and TRBJ2-2; TRBD1 is a possible D gene (6 bases). CDR1 is SGHTA and CDR2 is FQGNSA in the germline V gene. This CDR3 comprises 14 residues. Between the trimmed V and J ends, which lost 5 bases and 5 bases, there was a span of 12 bases. For the CDR3, the DNA is TGTGCCAGCAGCCAACAGGGTTCTACCGGGGAGCTGTTTTTT. Translation: CASSQQGSTGELFF.

In its sample, this clonotype was seen a few times. The chain combines TRBV20-1 with TRBJ1-1, with 8 nucleotides matching TRBD1. Germline loops: CDR1 DFQATT, CDR2 SNEGSKA (reference sequence). V was pared by 6 bases and J by 8 bases, with 8 bases of the junction left unmatched. The CDR3 is 12 residues long. CDR3 amino acids: CSAEDRETEAFF. DNA of the CDR3: TGCAGTGCCGAGGACAGGGAGACGGAAGCTTTCTTT.

The CDR3 nucleotides are TGTGCCAGCAGCCTTAGCGGGAGCTTTACCACCGGGGAGCTGTTTTTT. Its translation: CASSLSGSFTTGELFF. The V gene is TRBV7-2, the J gene TRBJ2-2, with TRBD2 matching over 9 bases. The CDR3 totals 16 residues. Trimming cost V 5 bases and J 4 bases; bases outside gene matches: 8. Looked up from germline, CDR1 is SGHTA and CDR2 is FQGNSA.

This clonotype has just a few counts. V usage is TRBV7-2 and J usage is TRBJ2-1, with 11 bases aligning to TRBD2. Germline lookup yields CDR1 SGHTA and CDR2 FQGNSA. Unmatched junction bases numbered 15, after V lost 4 bases and J lost 7 bases. The CDR3 covers 18 residues. For the CDR3, the DNA is TGTGCCAGCAGCTCAGCCCAGGCGGGTAGCGGGAGGGATAATGAGCAGTTCTTC. Translated, it gives CASSSAQAGSGRDNEQFF. Together with reference TRBV7-2 and TRBJ2-1, the CDR3 gives the full variable domain: GAGVSQSPSNKVTEKGKDVELRCDPISGHTALYWYRQSLGQGLEFLIYFQGNSAPDKSGLPSDRFSAERTGGSVSTLTIQRTQQEDSAVYLCASSSAQAGSGRDNEQFFGPGTRLTVL.

This clonotype was seen ten or more times. V usage is TRBV9 and J usage is TRBJ2-3, with a weak D call TRBD2 (5 bases). V lost 4 bases to trimming and J lost 0 bases, with 12 bases between them. Germline CDR1 SGDLS, CDR2 YYNGEE. The CDR3 is 15 amino acids. The CDR3 DNA sequence: TGTGCCAGCAGCTCTTGGACTGCTAGCACAGATACGCAGTATTTT. It encodes CASSSWTASTDTQYF.

At least ten counts were recorded for this clonotype. The chain carries TRBV20-1 and TRBJ2-1; D unresolved. Trimming left V 0 bases short and J 6 bases short, with 9 bases between. Germline V gene lookup returns CDR1 DFQATT and CDR2 SNEGSKA (reference sequence). The CDR3 runs to 13 residues. The CDR3 nucleotides are TGCAGTGCTAGAGATGTGGGTATCAATGAGCAGTTCTTC. It encodes CSARDVGINEQFF.

This clonotype was detected many times. The chain links TRBV7-2 to TRBJ2-5; D remains unclear. CDR1 and CDR2 from the germline V gene are SGHTA and FQGNSA. Trimming left V 0 bases short and J 4 bases short, with 15 bases between. The CDR3 is made up of 16 amino acids. In DNA form, the CDR3 reads TGTGCCAGCAGCTTAGCGCTTGGGCTAACCCCAGAGACCCAGTACTTC. It translates to CASSLALGLTPETQYF.

This clonotype has only a few counts. The chain carries TRBV12-3 or TRBV12-4 and TRBJ2-4, with TRBD1 matching over 10 bases. This CDR3 contains 14 residues. Germline trimming cut 6 bases from V and 5 bases from J; bases unmatched to any gene: 4. The chain's CDR3 is CASSRGQGENIQYF. The DNA for the CDR3 is TGTGCCAGCAGCCGTGGACAGGGGGAAAACATTCAGTACTTC.

The table lists this clonotype with a few counts. J is TRBJ2-1 and V is TRBV7-6; 16 bases fit TRBD2. This CDR3 contains 16 residues. V lost 5 bases and J lost 9; bases outside the gene matches: 7. Germline CDR1 reads SGHVS; CDR2 reads FNYEAQ. The CDR3 sequence: CASSRGLAGGTFEQFF. CDR3 bases: TGTGCCAGCAGCCGGGGACTAGCGGGAGGGACCTTTGAGCAGTTCTTC.

This clonotype was recorded a few times. The V and J genes are TRBV18 and TRBJ2-1, with unresolved D. CDR1 and CDR2 from the germline V gene are KGHSH and LQKENI. Trimming cost V 3 bases and J 7 bases, with 7 bases left between them. The CDR3 consists of 12 residues. This CDR3 reads CASSPGKNEQFF. The CDR3 region has the DNA TGTGCCAGCTCACCGGGGAAAAATGAGCAGTTCTTC.

This chain uses TRBV20-1 with TRBJ2-7; D is ambiguous. Germline CDR1 DFQATT, CDR2 SNEGSKA (reference sequence). V gave up 3 bases and J gave up 3 bases, with 21 bases separating them. The CDR3 extends over 16 amino acids. CDR3 amino acids: CSASPILDTQFYEQYF. The CDR3 DNA sequence: TGCAGTGCTAGCCCCATCCTCGACACCCAATTCTACGAGCAGTACTTC.

This clonotype was detected ten times or more. The chain has TRBV10-3 and TRBJ2-1; no clear D. Trimming shortened V by 3 bases and J by 8 bases, and 14 bases separated the two germline ends. The length of the CDR3 is 14 residues. Germline lookup yields CDR1 ENHRY and CDR2 SYGVKD. CDR3 DNA: TGTGCCATCAGTGATGGACCGACCCCTGATGAGCAGTTCTTC. It specifies CAISDGPTPDEQFF.

The rearrangement links TRBV12-3 or TRBV12-4 to TRBJ2-3, with 12 bases that match TRBD2. CDR3 length: 18 amino acids. With 8 bases clipped from V and 3 bases from J, the junction kept 15 bases outside the gene matches. The CDR3 region is CASCKASGRAPWTDTQYF. The DNA for the CDR3 is TGTGCCAGCTGCAAGGCTAGCGGGAGGGCCCCGTGGACAGATACGCAGTATTTT.

V gene TRBV20-1 combines with J gene TRBJ2-7, with D perhaps matching TRBD2 (7 bases). The germline V and J ends were trimmed by 1 base and 1 base, with 11 bases remaining between them. Looked up from germline, CDR1 is DFQATT and CDR2 is SNEGSKA (reference sequence). The CDR3 runs to 14 residues. The CDR3 coding sequence is TGCAGTGCTAGAGCCGGGGGGCCTTCCTACGAGCAGTACTTC. Protein: CSARAGGPSYEQYF.

The rearrangement joins TRBV20-1 to TRBJ2-5; TRBD1 or TRBD2 may be the D gene (6 bases each). V was trimmed by 4 bases and J by 0 bases, leaving 18 bases between them. Germline CDR1 DFQATT, CDR2 SNEGSKA (reference sequence). There are 16 residues in the CDR3. CDR3 nucleotides: TGCAGTGCTACAGAGAGGGGGGACGGCTACCAAGAGACCCAGTACTTC. It translates to CSATERGDGYQETQYF.

This clonotype was seen many times. The V and J genes are TRBV28 and TRBJ2-7; 7 bases fit TRBD1. This CDR3 is 14 amino acids long. Trimming took 6 bases from V and 2 from J; bases not matched to a gene: 7. Germline V gene sequence: CDR1 MDHEN, CDR2 SYDVKM. CDR3 coding DNA: TGTGCCAGCAGCCCTCCGGGACAGACCTACGAGCAGTACTTC. This gives the protein CASSPPGQTYEQYF.

This clonotype came up many times. The rearrangement uses TRBV9 and TRBJ2-5, with D tentatively TRBD2 (6 bases). The V and J ends lost 0 bases and 5 bases respectively, with 11 bases between them. CDR1 and CDR2 (germline): SGDLS, YYNGEE. The CDR3 consists of 14 residues. CDR3: CASSVEVGGETQYF. DNA for the CDR3: TGTGCCAGCAGCGTAGAGGTGGGGGGTGAGACCCAGTACTTC.

This clonotype was observed at least ten times. The rearrangement joins TRBV7-2 to TRBJ2-3; 10 bases agree with TRBD2. V lost 3 bases to trimming and J lost 6 bases; unmatched junction nucleotides: 0. CDR3 size: 13 residues. Germline V lookup: CDR1 SGHTA, CDR2 FQGNSA. As DNA, the CDR3 is TGTGCCAGCAGCTTGGGACTAGCGGATACGCAGTATTTT. It translates to CASSLGLADTQYF.

This clonotype was seen repeatedly, ten times or more. The J gene is TRBJ2-7, the V gene TRBV7-2; 13 bases are a match to TRBD2. Germline V CDR1 and CDR2: SGHTA, FQGNSA. The CDR3 runs 15 residues. V gave up 3 bases and J gave up 6 bases; unmatched junction bases: 5. CDR3 in amino acids: CASSFSGTSGTEQYF. The CDR3 DNA reads TGTGCCAGCAGCTTTTCCGGGACTAGCGGGACCGAGCAGTACTTC.

The chain carries TRBV15 and TRBJ1-5; D may be TRBD1 (5 bases). V gave up 0 bases and J gave up 2 bases, with 14 bases separating them. Germline CDR1 reads LNHNV; CDR2 reads YYDKDF (reference sequence). CDR3 size: 17 residues. CDR3 residues: CATSRDPTGQGNQPQHF. In DNA form, the CDR3 reads TGTGCCACCAGCAGAGATCCCACAGGACAAGGCAATCAGCCCCAGCATTTT.

Points on this clonotype: One base away lies a much larger clone, so this may be a sequencing read error. V and J are TRBV10-3 and TRBJ2-1; TRBD1 matches 9 bases. Germline assignment: CDR1 ENHRY and CDR2 SYGVKD. Germline trimming cut 6 bases from V and 7 bases from J; bases unmatched to any gene: 7. This CDR3 is 14 amino acids long. CDR3 sequence (DNA): TGTGCCATCAGCACTCGACAGGGGGAGAATGAGCAGTTCTTC. Amino acid sequence: CAISTRQGENEQFF.

The chain combines TRBV5-4 with TRBJ2-7; 14 bases are shared with TRBD2. The CDR3 loop spans 15 amino acids. Per germline, CDR1 SGHNT and CDR2 YYREEE (reference sequence). The ends lost 4 bases at V and 5 bases at J; junction bases unmatched: 5. In DNA form, the CDR3 reads TGTGCCAGCAGCCAAGGACTAGCGGGAGGCCACGAGCAGTACTTC. It codes for CASSQGLAGGHEQYF.

Regarding this clonotype: This may arise from a read error, as a much more abundant clone is one base away. V is TRBV29-1 and J is TRBJ2-3; unclear D gene. The germline V gene encodes CDR1 SQVTM and CDR2 ANQGSEA. The CDR3 contains 12 residues. The CDR3 protein is CIVVFNGDTQYF. The CDR3 DNA reads as TGCATCGTGGTTTTCAATGGAGATACGCAGTATTTT.